Detailed here is one T cell receptor beta chain. The antigen remains unidentified. This sample is drawn from a study of T cell responses to AZD1222 COVID-19 vaccine. Study-wide findings and caveats: At study baseline, merely a handful of AZD1222 recipients were seropositive. The peak T cell response came first, and repertoires were sampled only after it.

Data came from immunoSEQ multiplex PCR; TCRdb stores just in-frame clones and leaves some out. The sample includes roughly 250,000 clones, over 90% of them seen just once. The CDR3 has 15 residues. Trimming took off 2 bases at V and 7 bases at J, with 15 bases between the two ends. Germline V gene lookup returns CDR1 SGDLS and CDR2 YYNGEE. This TCR came from an adult in good health. The starting material was peripheral blood, obtained on day 0 of AZD1222 vaccination. J is TRBJ1-4 and V is TRBV9; possible D gene TRBD1, 5 bases. CDR3 in DNA: TGTGCCAGCAGCGTTGCCTCTCATGGGGCTGAAAAACTGTTTTTT. It encodes CASSVASHGAEKLFF.